The rows below give T cell receptor beta chains drawn from one sample of a study of molecular identifiers for immune sequencing clone quantification. Using its own MiXCR run on the PCR reads, TCRdb lists one record per CDR3 protein. The sample lists about 320,000 distinct CDR3 sequences; 24% were seen once. The source material was naive CD8+ T cells from blood, with Jurkat cell RNA spiked in. These TCRs come from a human donor in good health. Some libraries in this study had Jurkat cell RNA spiked in. Each CDR3 is given with its conserved first and last residue. The D gene is left open where the match is weak. Rows give clone size only sometimes, using once, few, many, or a class for an expanded clone.

clone_size: few
d_call: .
v_call: TRBV12-3/TRBV12-4
j_call: TRBJ2-3
cdr3_nt: TGTGCCAGCAGTTCCCCTCAACCTGCCTTGGTAGATACGCAGTATTTT
cdr3_aa: CASSSPQPALVDTQYF

clone_size: many
d_call: .
v_call: TRBV3-1
j_call: TRBJ1-1
cdr3_nt: TGTGCCAGCAGCCAAACAGGGCCCGGTGAAGCTTTCTTT
cdr3_aa: CASSQTGPGEAFF

clone_size: many
d_call: TRBD2
v_call: TRBV7-9
j_call: TRBJ2-1
cdr3_nt: TGTGCCACCGGTTCCGGGACTAGCAATGAGCAGTTCTTC
cdr3_aa: CATGSGTSNEQFF

clone_size: many
d_call: .
v_call: TRBV12-3/TRBV12-4
j_call: TRBJ1-1
cdr3_nt: TGTGCCAGCAGCCCCACAATTGGGGGCTCTGAAGCTTTCTTT
cdr3_aa: CASSPTIGGSEAFF

clone_size: .
d_call: .
v_call: TRBV15
j_call: TRBJ1-3
cdr3_nt: TGTGCCACCAGCAACGAGGGGCTCTCTGGAAACACCATATATTTT
cdr3_aa: CATSNEGLSGNTIYF

clone_size: many
d_call: TRBD1
v_call: TRBV12-3/TRBV12-4
j_call: TRBJ2-4
cdr3_nt: TGTGCCAGCAGTTTGTATACAGGGGGCGTGAACATTCAGTACTTC
cdr3_aa: CASSLYTGGVNIQYF

clone_size: .
d_call: .
v_call: TRBV29-1
j_call: TRBJ1-1
cdr3_nt: TGCGGCGTTGGGATATTCGGGACTGAAGCTTTCTTT
cdr3_aa: CGVGIFGTEAFF

clone_size: .
d_call: TRBD1
v_call: TRBV6-6
j_call: TRBJ1-4
cdr3_nt: TGTGCCAGCGGGGCTGACGAACAGGGGGCGAAAGAAAAACTGTTTTTT
cdr3_aa: CASGADEQGAKEKLFF

clone_size: many
d_call: .
v_call: TRBV5-1
j_call: TRBJ2-3
cdr3_nt: TGCGCCAGCAGCTTGGCCGGAGAGCCGATGCGGGGCACAGATACGCAGTATTTT
cdr3_aa: CASSLAGEPMRGTDTQYF

clone_size: few
d_call: TRBD1
v_call: TRBV6-5
j_call: TRBJ2-7
cdr3_nt: TGTGCCAGCAGTTACGGGGACAGAGACTACGAGCAGTACTTC
cdr3_aa: CASSYGDRDYEQYF

clone_size: many
d_call: .
v_call: TRBV5-6
j_call: TRBJ2-7
cdr3_nt: TGTGCCAGCAGCTTGGCAGGGGCTTTCTCGGTCCACGAGCAGTACTTC
cdr3_aa: CASSLAGAFSVHEQYF

clone_size: few
d_call: .
v_call: TRBV2
j_call: TRBJ2-2
cdr3_nt: TGTGCCAGCGCCGGGGTGAGGCTCGGGGAGCTGTTTTTT
cdr3_aa: CASAGVRLGELFF

clone_size: .
d_call: TRBD1
v_call: TRBV7-9
j_call: TRBJ2-6
cdr3_nt: TGTGCCCCCCGCCATGGACAGGGGGGGCTTACGGGGGCCAACGTCCTGACTTTC
cdr3_aa: CAPRHGQGGLTGANVLTF

clone_size: many
d_call: .
v_call: TRBV12-3/TRBV12-4
j_call: TRBJ2-7
cdr3_nt: TGTGCCAGCAGCTTACAAGACTACGAGCAGTACTTC
cdr3_aa: CASSLQDYEQYF

clone_size: few
d_call: TRBD2
v_call: TRBV20-1
j_call: TRBJ2-7
cdr3_nt: TGCAGTGCTTACCGGGACTACTCCTACGAGCAGTACTTC
cdr3_aa: CSAYRDYSYEQYF

clone_size: .
d_call: .
v_call: TRBV10-3
j_call: TRBJ1-1
cdr3_nt: TGTGCCACAAATCAGGGCACTGAAGCTTTCTTT
cdr3_aa: CATNQGTEAFF

clone_size: few
d_call: TRBD2
v_call: TRBV9
j_call: TRBJ2-3
cdr3_nt: TGTGCCAGCAGCGTAGAGGGGCGGGGGGGATTCGATACGCAGTATTTT
cdr3_aa: CASSVEGRGGFDTQYF

clone_size: many
d_call: TRBD1
v_call: TRBV7-9
j_call: TRBJ1-1
cdr3_nt: TGTGCCAGCAGATCCCCTGGCAGGGGGCAATCATTGAACACTGAAGCTTTCTTT
cdr3_aa: CASRSPGRGQSLNTEAFF

clone_size: many
d_call: .
v_call: TRBV29-1
j_call: TRBJ2-5
cdr3_nt: TGCAGCGTTGAACGAGAGACCCAGTACTTC
cdr3_aa: CSVERETQYF

clone_size: few
d_call: .
v_call: TRBV27
j_call: TRBJ2-7
cdr3_nt: TGTGCCAGCAGCCGGAGGGGGGCGATCAACGAGCAGTACTTC
cdr3_aa: CASSRRGAINEQYF

clone_size: once
d_call: .
v_call: TRBV6-5
j_call: TRBJ1-2
cdr3_nt: TGTGCCAGCAGTTATCTGGCAGCTAACTATGGCTGCACCTTC
cdr3_aa: CASSYLAANYGCTF

clone_size: many
d_call: .
v_call: TRBV28
j_call: TRBJ2-6
cdr3_nt: TGTGCCAGCAGTAAGAGGACAGTTCAATACGCTGGGGCCAACGTCCTGACTTTC
cdr3_aa: CASSKRTVQYAGANVLTF

clone_size: .
d_call: .
v_call: TRBV29-1
j_call: TRBJ1-4
cdr3_nt: TGCAGCGTCTTAGATACTCCTGCAACTAATGAAAAACTGTTTTTT
cdr3_aa: CSVLDTPATNEKLFF